These T cell receptor beta chains were read from a single sample in a study of cytomegalovirus exposure and HLA in healthy donors. Assay used: immunoSEQ multiplex PCR; TCRdb lists only in-frame clones, some missing. The profile covers about 120,000 clones, with over 85% appearing a single time and roughly 2% taken by the ten largest. The sequencing input was PBMCs. These receptors came from a woman aged 18-30 years in good health and CMV-seronegative. The CDR3 runs from the conserved cysteine through the conserved F or W. Fields, in order: V gene, clone size, D gene, J gene, CDR3 DNA, CDR3 protein. D genes are given only for firm matches. The size entry is marked missing in some rows and otherwise reads once, few, many or a size class.

TRBV14	-	-	TRBJ2-7	TGTGCCAGCAGCCAACCCGGAGCGGAGACAGGGCAGTACTTC	CASSQPGAETGQYF
TRBV25-1	once	TRBD1	TRBJ2-5	TGTGCCAGCAGTGAATTGGGGACAGCTCACCAAGAGACCCAGTACTTC	CASSELGTAHQETQYF
TRBV28	-	TRBD1	TRBJ1-5	TGTGCCAGCAGCGGGGGACAGGTTGGCAATCAGCCCCAGCATTTT	CASSGGQVGNQPQHF
TRBV6-6	-	-	TRBJ1-2	TGTGCCAGCAGCAGGGGTTCGGGGCAGAACTATGGCTACACCTTC	CASSRGSGQNYGYTF
TRBV6-6	-	-	TRBJ1-6	TGTGCCAGCAGTCCTATACAGACAGCCACGTTCTCACCCCTCCACTTT	CASSPIQTATFSPLHF
TRBV28	-	TRBD2	TRBJ2-2	TGTGCCAGCAGTTTGGGAGGGTTGGCCGGGGAGCTGTTTTTT	CASSLGGLAGELFF
TRBV18	-	TRBD2	TRBJ2-2	TGTGCCAGCTCACCCCCCGGACTAGCGGGAGGATGGAACACCGGGGAGCTGTTTTTT	CASSPPGLAGGWNTGELFF
TRBV27	-	-	TRBJ2-1	TGTGCCAGCAGTTACGGTCCGTATACGGAGCAGTTCTTC	CASSYGPYTEQFF
TRBV28	-	TRBD1	TRBJ2-7	TGTGCCAGCAGGGCTCGCGGACAGGGGGTCTACGAGCAGTACTTC	CASRARGQGVYEQYF
TRBV25-1	-	TRBD1	TRBJ1-2	TGTGCCAGCAGTGGAACCGGGACAGGCTCTAACTATGGCTACACCTTC	CASSGTGTGSNYGYTF
TRBV4-2	-	-	TRBJ1-5	TGTGCCAGCAGCTCCGAGGGGGGGCAGGACAATCAGCCCCAGCATTTT	CASSSEGGQDNQPQHF
TRBV21-1	-	-	TRBJ1-2	TGTGCCAGCAGCAATAGACAGAGTAACTATGGCTACACCTTC	CASSNRQSNYGYTF
TRBV28	-	TRBD1	TRBJ1-5	TGTGCCAGCAGTACCGACAGGGCCCTTCCCCAAGGGCCCCAGCATTTT	CASSTDRALPQGPQHF
TRBV11-3	medium-sized	TRBD1	TRBJ1-2	TGTGCCAGCAGCTCAAAAGCCTGGACAGGGCAGGAGGGCTACACCTTC	CASSSKAWTGQEGYTF
TRBV5-5	-	-	TRBJ1-2	TGTGCCAGCAGCTTGGGACAGGCGAGGGACTATGGCTACACCTTC	CASSLGQARDYGYTF
TRBV5-1	-	TRBD1	TRBJ1-2	TGCGCCAGCAGCTTAGAGACAGGGTCCATCTACACCTTC	CASSLETGSIYTF
TRBV10-3	-	TRBD2	TRBJ2-7	TGTGCCATCAGTGAGCCTAGCGGGTCCTACGAGCAGTACTTC	CAISEPSGSYEQYF
TRBV7-2	-	TRBD2	TRBJ2-7	TGTGCCAGCAGCTCGACTAGCGGGATTTCCTACGAGCAGTACTTC	CASSSTSGISYEQYF
TRBV5-6	-	-	TRBJ1-3	TGTGCCAGCAGCTTTCCAGAGGTGAGCTCTGGAAACACCATATATTTT	CASSFPEVSSGNTIYF
TRBV11-3	-	-	TRBJ1-3	TGTGCCAGCAGCTTAGAGGACAATACTGGAAACACCATATATTTT	CASSLEDNTGNTIYF
TRBV25-1	-	-	TRBJ2-5	TGTGCCAGCACCCCAGGTGTCTCGCCTTGGGAGACCCAGTACTTC	CASTPGVSPWETQYF
TRBV11-3	-	TRBD2	TRBJ2-1	TGTGCCAGCAGCCCTAGGGGGGGACTAGCGGGATACAATGAGCAGTTCTTC	CASSPRGGLAGYNEQFF
TRBV27	-	TRBD2	TRBJ2-7	TGTGCCAGCAGACAACTAGCGGGGGCCTCCTACGAGCAGTACTTC	CASRQLAGASYEQYF
TRBV27	-	-	TRBJ2-3	TGTGCCAGCAGTTTGTGGGCCAGCACAGATACGCAGTATTTT	CASSLWASTDTQYF
TRBV5-4	-	TRBD2	TRBJ2-1	TGTGCCAGCAGGGACCCTAGCGGAGGCTCCTACAATGAGCAGTTCTTC	CASRDPSGGSYNEQFF
TRBV2	-	TRBD2	TRBJ2-5	TGTGCCAGCAGCCGGACTAGCGGGAGAAGAGAGACCCAGTACTTC	CASSRTSGRRETQYF
TRBV25-1	once	-	TRBJ1-5	TGTGCCAGCAGTGAATTTGGGGCTGGTAAGCCCCAGCATTTT	CASSEFGAGKPQHF
TRBV7-9	-	TRBD2	TRBJ2-1	TGTGCCAGCAGCGACACTAGCGGGAGCCTTTACAATGAGCAGTTCTTC	CASSDTSGSLYNEQFF
TRBV2	-	TRBD1	TRBJ2-2	TGTGCCAGCACCTGGACAGGGGGGAACACCGGGGAGCTGTTTTTT	CASTWTGGNTGELFF
TRBV6-1	-	TRBD1	TRBJ1-6	TGTGCCAGCAGGGGACAGGGCGTTCTAGGCTCACCCCTCCACTTT	CASRGQGVLGSPLHF
TRBV28	once	TRBD1	TRBJ1-2	TGTGCCAGCAGCTACGGGACAGGGAACTATGGCTACACCTTC	CASSYGTGNYGYTF
TRBV2	few	-	TRBJ1-5	TGTGCCAGCAGTGTGGCGGAAAATCAGCCCCAGCATTTT	CASSVAENQPQHF
TRBV6-1	few	-	TRBJ1-5	TGTGCCAGCAGACAAACTGAGGCCTCAGGGCAGCCCCAGCATTTT	CASRQTEASGQPQHF
TRBV7-8	-	TRBD2	TRBJ2-1	TGTGCCAGCAGCTTATTTGGACTATTGGGCGGGGGATACAATGAGCAGTTCTTC	CASSLFGLLGGGYNEQFF
TRBV9	-	TRBD1	TRBJ2-3	TGTGCCAGCAGCGCCGGCACCGGGACAGGAACTAGCACAGATACGCAGTATTTT	CASSAGTGTGTSTDTQYF
TRBV9	-	TRBD1	TRBJ2-2	TGTGCCAGCAGCGTAGCACCAGGGGGCGTACCCGGGGAGCTGTTTTTT	CASSVAPGGVPGELFF
TRBV18	few	-	TRBJ1-1	TGTGCCAGCTCACCATCAGCACAGGGTACTGAAGCTTTCTTT	CASSPSAQGTEAFF
TRBV9	-	TRBD2	TRBJ2-5	TGTGCCAGCAGCGTAGGAGGACTAGCGGGGGGGCGGCGAGAGACCCAGTACTTC	CASSVGGLAGGRRETQYF
TRBV7-2	-	-	TRBJ2-7	TGTGCCAGCAGCTTAGCTAAGAGCGGGCTCTACGAGCAGTACTTC	CASSLAKSGLYEQYF
TRBV19	-	TRBD1	TRBJ1-5	TGTGCCAGTAGTATCTGGCAGGGGGCGAATCAGCCCCAGCATTTT	CASSIWQGANQPQHF
TRBV27	-	TRBD2	TRBJ2-7	TGTGCCAGCAGTTTAACGGGGGGGCCGCACGAGCAGTACTTC	CASSLTGGPHEQYF
TRBV5-4	-	TRBD2	TRBJ2-3	TGTGCCAGCAGCACGGGGACTAGCGGCACAGATACGCAGTATTTT	CASSTGTSGTDTQYF
TRBV5-5	-	TRBD2	TRBJ2-7	TGTGCCAGCAGCGCAGGGACTACCTCCTACGAGCAGTACTTC	CASSAGTTSYEQYF
TRBV6-1	-	TRBD1	TRBJ2-5	TGTGCCAGCTTACGGGGACAGGGAGAGACCCAGTACTTC	CASLRGQGETQYF
TRBV19	-	TRBD1	TRBJ2-7	TGTGCCAGTTCGAGGGGGTGGGACAGCTCCTACGAGCAGTACTTC	CASSRGWDSSYEQYF
TRBV28	-	-	TRBJ2-5	TGTGCCAGCAGTTTCCGGGAACAAGTAATCGGGGAGACCCAGTACTTC	CASSFREQVIGETQYF
TRBV18	once	-	TRBJ2-6	TGTGCCAGCTCACGCTCAGGGGCCCCTGGGGCCAACGTCCTGACTTTC	CASSRSGAPGANVLTF